This T cell receptor (beta chain) originates from a study of CD8+ T cells in alopecia areata. General study points: Scalp and blood samples kept many expanded lesional clones throughout tofacitinib.

RNA was extracted and reverse transcribed into cDNA as the sequencing template. TCRdb's table, derived via immunoSEQ multiplex PCR, lists solely in-frame clones and lacks some. The sample shows 160,000 or so clones, roughly 65% of them seen only once. V was clipped by 6 bases and J by 9 bases; unmatched bases: 12. CDR3 length: 13 amino acids. The germline CDR1 and CDR2 sequences are SQVTM and ANQGSEA. With regard to this clone: Its antigen is unidentified.

The treatment is: oral pan-JAK inhibitor, 5-10 mg twice daily. Individuals with alopecia areata gave both lesional scalp punch biopsies and peripheral blood for collection. This receptor was taken from a human donor with alopecia areata. The chain is built from TRBV29-1 and TRBJ1-1; 8 bases agree with TRBD1. Material: CD4+ T cells sorted from blood, obtained at week 4, from a patient treated with tofacitinib. Here the CDR3 reads CSVLPGGGHKAFF. CDR3 coding DNA: TGCAGCGTCCTGCCAGGGGGCGGACACAAAGCTTTCTTT. The whole variable domain, filled in from reference TRBV29-1 and TRBJ1-1, reads SAVISQKPSRDICQRGTSLTIQCQVDSQVTMMFWYRQQPGQSLTLIATANQGSEATYESGFVIDKFPISRPNLTFSTLTVSNMSPEDSSIYLCSVLPGGGHKAFFGQGTRLTVV.